This TCR beta chain was sequenced in a study of post-analysis software for immune sequencing data. Findings and caveats of the study: Higher frequency in patients than in controls was seen for 5 or 6 TRBV segments, with TRBV5-6, TRBV5-1 and TRBV20-1 among them.

Unique-molecular-identifier-tagged TCR beta cDNA libraries were used. One entry per CDR3 protein, called by TCRdb with MiXCR from the PCR reads. The sample records roughly 800,000 distinct CDR3 sequences, around 45% being singletons. Germline V gene sequence: CDR1 MNHNY, CDR2 SVGAGI (reference sequence). Trimming cost V 2 bases and J 11 bases, with 13 bases left between them. The CDR3 runs 13 residues. This clonotype has only a few counts. Its antigen is as yet unknown. The genes are TRBV6-6 and TRBJ2-1; D is perhaps TRBD2 (6 bases). This receptor was obtained from a girl aged 5-17 years with multiple sclerosis. Sequenced sample: blood. CDR3 sequence (DNA): TGTGCCAGCAGTTACGAGGCTAGCGTTAAGCAGTTCTTC. Amino acids: CASSYEASVKQFF.